These 29 T cell receptor beta chains share one sample of origin, sequenced in a study of metastatic and nonmetastatic thyroid tumors. All patients were untreated before thyroid surgery. TCRdb re-clonotyped the PCR reads via MiXCR. Counted here are 5,000 to 6,000 clones, about 33% occurring once; the ten biggest clones make up roughly 20%. The sequenced material came from adjacent normal tissue. The source is a female donor with papillary thyroid cancer or a benign thyroid nodule (not recorded which). Some clones in this sample may be carry-over from other donors' samples.

The rearrangement uses TRBV28 and TRBJ2-7, with a weak D call TRBD2 (7 bases). Trimming cost V 6 bases and J 0 bases, with 12 bases left between them. The CDR3 is made up of 14 amino acids. Germline V gene data show CDR1 as MDHEN and CDR2 as SYDVKM. The CDR3 region is CASSLGGASYEQYF. The CDR3 DNA reads as TGTGCCAGCAGCTTAGGGGGGGCCTCCTACGAGCAGTACTTC.

This clone is deemed medium-sized. The rearrangement uses TRBV6-2 or TRBV6-3 and TRBJ2-7; 7 bases are a match to TRBD2. The CDR3 has 16 amino acids. J was trimmed by 7 bases and V by 6 bases; bases with no gene match: 18. Germline V lookup: CDR1 MNHEY, CDR2 SVGEGT. This chain's CDR3 is CASSPTSLAVREEQYF. CDR3 bases: TGTGCCAGCAGCCCTACTTCGCTAGCGGTCCGAGAGGAGCAGTACTTC.

This chain uses TRBV5-1 with TRBJ2-2, with 8 positions matching TRBD2. V lost 9 bases, J lost 1 base, and 5 bases stayed unmatched. CDR3 length: 14 residues. In germline, CDR1 is SGHRS, CDR2 YFSETQ. CDR3 in DNA: TGCGCCACAACCGCGGGGGGGAACACCGGGGAGCTGTTTTTT. Encoded protein: CATTAGGNTGELFF.

This clone counts as medium-sized. The chain has TRBV29-1 and TRBJ1-1; D possibly corresponds to TRBD1 (5 bases). The V end lost 5 bases, the J end lost 5 bases, and 15 bases lay between the germline ends. Looked up from germline, CDR1 is SQVTM and CDR2 is ANQGSEA. This CDR3 is 13 amino acids long. The CDR3 DNA sequence: TGCAGCGTTACCGTCGGGGGGGGGACTGAAGCTTTCTTT. Protein: CSVTVGGGTEAFF. The full variable domain, with the rest looked up from reference TRBV29-1 and TRBJ1-1, is SAVISQKPSRDICQRGTSLTIQCQVDSQVTMMFWYRQQPGQSLTLIATANQGSEATYESGFVIDKFPISRPNLTFSTLTVSNMSPEDSSIYLCSVTVGGGTEAFFGQGTRLTVV.

V and J are TRBV11-2 and TRBJ1-2; a weak D match, TRBD1 (5 bases). The CDR3 has 16 amino acids. V was trimmed by 2 bases and J by 2 bases, leaving 15 bases between them. Germline CDR1 SGHAT, CDR2 FQNNGV. The CDR3 region is CASSLNAGDGNYGYTF. CDR3 nucleotide sequence: TGTGCCAGCAGCTTAAATGCGGGGGATGGCAACTATGGCTACACCTTC.

This clone was counted between two and nine times. J is TRBJ1-5 and V is TRBV5-1; possibly TRBD1 for D (6 bases). Trimming removed 0 bases from V and 10 bases from J, with 17 bases in between. The CDR3 has 15 amino acids. Per the germline V gene, CDR1 is SGHRS and CDR2 is YFSETQ. CDR3 DNA sequence: TGCGCCAGCAGCTTGGGCGTACAGGGTGAAGAACCCCAGCATTTT. Translation gives CASSLGVQGEEPQHF.

The chain is built from TRBV20-1 and TRBJ1-1, with a tentative D call TRBD1 (6 bases). Trimming cost V 3 bases and J 11 bases, with 13 bases left between them. The germline V gene has CDR1 DFQATT and CDR2 SNEGSKA (reference sequence). CDR3 length: 11 amino acids. The CDR3 sequence is CSASGDGGAFF. In DNA, the CDR3 is TGCAGTGCTAGCGGGGATGGGGGCGCTTTCTTT.

This clone was picked up a small number of times. The chain joins TRBV2 to TRBJ2-2; tentatively, D is TRBD2 (5 bases). This CDR3 is 16 amino acids long. The V end was cut by 9 bases, the J end by 0 bases, with 17 bases between. Germline V gene lookup returns CDR1 SNHLY and CDR2 FYNNEI. Here the CDR3 reads CASGFGLTANTGELFF. The CDR3 coding sequence is TGTGCCAGTGGGTTCGGACTTACCGCGAACACCGGGGAGCTGTTTTTT.

This clone is categorized as medium-sized. Germline is not matched at one junction end, which may reflect a read error. The chain combines TRBV7-7 with TRBJ2-2; 7 positions agree with TRBD1. Germline assignment: CDR1 SSHAT and CDR2 FNYEAQ (reference sequence). The CDR3 loop spans 14 amino acids. In DNA form, the CDR3 reads TGTGCTAGCAGCTTACAGGGGTACACCGGGGAGCTGTTTTTT. This codes for CASSLQGYTGELFF. The full variable domain, its missing parts supplied by reference TRBV7-7 and TRBJ2-2, is GAGVSQSPRYKVTKRGQDVTLRCDPISSHATLYWYQQALGQGPEFLTYFNYEAQPDKSGLPSDRFSAERPEGSISTLTIQRTEQRDSAMYRCASSLQGYTGELFFGEGSRLTVL.

This clone was observed many times. A much larger clone is a single base away; this may be a read error. V gene TRBV20-1 combines with J gene TRBJ2-5; TRBD2 matches at 10 bases. This CDR3 has 16 residues. Germline CDR1 reads DFQATT; CDR2 reads SNEGSKA (reference sequence). The CDR3 spells CSADTATSGKQETQHF. For the CDR3, the DNA is TGCAGTGCCGACACGGCAACTAGCGGGAAACAAGAGACCCAGCACTTC.

This clone occurred many times. This chain connects TRBV20-1 to TRBJ2-5, with a tentative D call TRBD2 (6 bases). Germline CDR1 and CDR2: DFQATT and SNEGSKA (reference sequence). With 6 bases removed from V and 2 bases from J, the gap between germline ends came to 16 bases. The CDR3 length is 14 residues. This CDR3 reads CSARAPLAQETQYF. CDR3 DNA sequence: TGCAGTGCCCGAGCTCCCCTAGCGCAAGAGACCCAGTACTTC.

Relative to its sample, this clone is medium-sized. The chain combines TRBV6-2 or TRBV6-3 with TRBJ2-1; 9 positions agree with TRBD2. The CDR3 totals 16 residues. V gave up 4 bases and J gave up 6 bases; unmatched junction bases: 10. CDR1 and CDR2 from the germline V gene are MNHEY and SVGEGT. CDR3 amino acids: CASSLSSGRARNEQFF. The DNA for the CDR3 is TGTGCCAGCAGTTTGAGTAGCGGGAGAGCGCGCAATGAGCAGTTCTTC.

The chain employs TRBV24-1 and TRBJ2-1, with unresolved D. Trimming stripped 3 bases from V and 3 bases from J, with 5 bases between. CDR3 length equals 13 residues. The V gene's germline CDR1 is KGHDR and CDR2 SFDVKD. The CDR3 here is CATSDASYNEQFF. CDR3 bases: TGTGCCACCAGTGATGCGAGCTACAATGAGCAGTTCTTC.

This rearrangement joins TRBV2 to TRBJ2-3; a weak D match, TRBD2 (6 bases). This CDR3 has 15 residues. CDR1 is SNHLY, CDR2 FYNNEI, per germline. V dropped 8 bases and J dropped 1 base, with 16 bases sitting between them. The CDR3 sequence is CASPLLARGTDTQYF. In DNA form, the CDR3 reads TGTGCCAGCCCTCTACTAGCAAGGGGCACAGATACGCAGTATTTT.

By share of the sample, this clone is medium-sized (0.01 to 0.1%). This CDR3 is also generated by other DNA sequences in the sample. V usage is TRBV11-1 and J usage is TRBJ2-7; D remains ambiguous. V lost 3 bases to trimming and J lost 5 bases, with 8 bases between them. This CDR3 region has 12 residues. Germline loops: CDR1 SGHAT, CDR2 FQDESV (reference sequence). Here the CDR3 DNA reads TGTGCCAGCAGCTTTAACGGAAACGAGCAGTACTTC. Residues: CASSFNGNEQYF.

This clone has only a few counts. V gene TRBV6-1 combines with J gene TRBJ1-5; 8 bases are shared with TRBD1. Germline V gene lookup returns CDR1 MNHNS and CDR2 SASEGT. The CDR3 runs to 16 residues. V gave up 7 bases and J gave up 2 bases; unmatched junction bases: 10. The CDR3 sequence is CASTDRGRIGNQPQHF. As DNA, the CDR3 is TGTGCCAGCACCGACAGGGGACGTATTGGCAATCAGCCCCAGCATTTT.

The chain uses TRBV12-3 or TRBV12-4 and TRBJ2-1, with D perhaps matching TRBD2 (5 bases). V shed 5 bases and J shed 0 bases, with 11 bases lying between them. This CDR3 comprises 15 residues. The CDR3 sequence: CASSHSARSYNEQFF. DNA of the CDR3: TGTGCCAGCAGTCATAGCGCCCGCTCCTACAATGAGCAGTTCTTC.

By its share, this clone is medium-sized. The chain has TRBV14 and TRBJ2-7, with D hard to call. CDR1 is SGHDN and CDR2 is FVKESK in the germline V gene. The CDR3 consists of 12 residues. V lost 0 bases and J lost 9, with 9 bases in between. CDR3 sequence reads: CASSQDNSVQYF. The CDR3 DNA sequence: TGTGCCAGCAGCCAAGATAACTCGGTGCAGTACTTC.

The chain joins TRBV7-9 to TRBJ2-2; TRBD2 matches 8 bases. The ends lost 1 base at V and 3 bases at J; junction bases unmatched: 1. Germline V gene sequence: CDR1 SEHNR, CDR2 FQNEAQ (reference sequence). This CDR3 contains 15 residues. CDR3 residues: CASSLDGGDTGELFF. The CDR3, as DNA: TGTGCCAGCAGCTTAGACGGGGGGGACACCGGGGAGCTGTTTTTT. Looking up the rest from reference TRBV7-9 and TRBJ2-2 gives the full variable domain: DTGVSQNPRHKITKRGQNVTFRCDPISEHNRLYWYRQTLGQGPEFLTYFQNEAQLEKSRLLSDRFSAERPKGSFSTLEIQRTEQGDSAMYLCASSLDGGDTGELFFGEGSRLTVL.

The rearrangement links TRBV24-1 to TRBJ1-2, with D maybe TRBD1 (5 bases). The CDR3 sequence is 12 residues long. From germline, CDR1 is KGHDR and CDR2 SFDVKD. V lost 3 bases to trimming and J lost 14 bases, with 15 bases between them. The CDR3 loop reads CATSDGGGPETF. The CDR3 nucleotides read TGTGCCACCAGTGATGGGGGAGGGCCAGAGACCTTC.

This clone was found a few times. The chain couples TRBV6-2 or TRBV6-3 to TRBJ2-1; D may be TRBD2 (6 bases). The CDR3 is 13 residues long. Trimming removed 9 bases from V and 2 bases from J, with 11 bases in between. The V gene's germline CDR1 is MNHEY and CDR2 SVGEGT. CDR3 loop: CASNLAPYNEQFF. In nucleotides, the CDR3 is TGTGCCAGTAACCTAGCGCCCTACAATGAGCAGTTCTTC.

This clone is medium-sized by share. In DNA, the CDR3 is TGTGCCAGCAGAAGGACAGGGGATGCCGAGCAGTACTTC. It is translated as CASRRTGDAEQYF. The chain has TRBV3-1 and TRBJ2-7; TRBD1 matches 9 bases. Trimming cost V 6 bases and J 6 bases; bases outside gene matches: 6. The CDR3 totals 13 residues. The germline gives CDR1 LGHDT, CDR2 YNNKEL (reference sequence).

This clone counts as medium-sized. V and J are TRBV20-1 and TRBJ2-3; D remains ambiguous. V lost 6 bases to trimming and J lost 0 bases, with 10 bases between them. CDR3 size: 13 residues. CDR1 is DFQATT, CDR2 SNEGSKA, per germline (reference sequence). CDR3 amino acids: CSATEGSTDTQYF. The CDR3 DNA sequence: TGCAGTGCAACGGAAGGGAGCACAGATACGCAGTATTTT.

The rearrangement uses TRBV5-3 and TRBJ2-7, with D possibly matching TRBD1 (6 bases). TRBV5-3 is noted as an ORF with a role that remains uncertain. The CDR3 runs 20 residues. The V gene lost 8 bases and the J gene lost 0 bases, with 33 bases spanning the gap. This CDR3 reads CASSLARPLPTGLGSYEQYF. The CDR3 coding sequence is TGTGCCAGTAGCCTGGCTCGTCCCTTGCCGACAGGTTTGGGCTCCTACGAGCAGTACTTC.

This clone was counted many times. This sequence joins TRBV29-1 and TRBJ2-1, with no clear D. Trimming left V 3 bases short and J 6 bases short, with 12 bases between. CDR1 SQVTM and CDR2 ANQGSEA come from the germline V gene. CDR3 size: 13 residues. CDR3 DNA sequence: TGCAGCGTTGAGCCTACCGTGGGCAATGAGCAGTTCTTC. Its protein is CSVEPTVGNEQFF.

This clone was seen only a few times. Mismatch with germline at one junction end may stem from a read error. The V and J genes are TRBV12-3 or TRBV12-4 and TRBJ1-1; 11 nucleotides agree with TRBD1. The CDR3 extends over 15 amino acids. CDR3 loop: CANSSTGTGGTEAFF. CDR3 DNA: TGTGCCAACAGTTCCACCGGGACAGGGGGCACTGAAGCTTTCTTT.

J is TRBJ1-1 and V is TRBV27, with 8 bases matching TRBD1. Germline CDR1 is MNHEY and CDR2 is SMNVEV (reference sequence). The trim removed 6 bases at V and 1 base at J, leaving 7 bases unmatched. CDR3 size: 15 residues. The CDR3 sequence: CASRPLGQGNTEAFF. The CDR3 nucleotides read TGTGCCAGCAGACCACTCGGACAGGGGAACACTGAAGCTTTCTTT.

This clone was seen a few times. The V gene is TRBV12-3 or TRBV12-4, the J gene TRBJ2-2, with a possible D match to TRBD1 (5 bases). V shed 2 bases and J shed 1 base, with 5 bases lying between them. The CDR3 length is 14 residues. CDR3 DNA sequence: TGTGCCAGCAGTTTACAGGGGAACACCGGGGAGCTGTTTTTT. Translated: CASSLQGNTGELFF.

V usage is TRBV11-2 and J usage is TRBJ2-1; the D call may be TRBD1 or TRBD2 (5 bases each). Germline V lookup: CDR1 SGHAT, CDR2 FQNNGV. The ends were cut back, 6 bases at V and 0 bases at J, with 15 bases in the middle. This CDR3 is built from 16 residues. CDR3 protein: CASREKAGSSYNEQFF. In DNA form, the CDR3 reads TGTGCCAGCAGGGAAAAGGCAGGGAGCTCCTACAATGAGCAGTTCTTC. Full variable domain (missing parts from reference TRBV11-2 and TRBJ2-1): EAGVAQSPRYKIIEKRQSVAFWCNPISGHATLYWYQQILGQGPKLLIQFQNNGVVDDSQLPKDRFSAERLKGVDSTLKIQPAKLEDSAVYLCASREKAGSSYNEQFFGPGTRLTVL.